One and the same sample provided the 17 T cell receptor beta chains below, sequenced in a study of T cell changes during pregnancy in multiple sclerosis. Some clones are missing from TCRdb's copy, which holds only in-frame ones; the method was immunoSEQ multiplex PCR. The table includes approximately 94,000 clones, about 90% detected once. The specimen comprised peripheral blood, sampled after pregnancy. All receptors derive from a female donor with multiple sclerosis, enrolled in a pregnancy study.

The gene calls are TRBV5-1 and TRBJ2-2, with 14 bases that match TRBD2. CDR3 length: 17 amino acids. The V gene's germline CDR1 is SGHRS and CDR2 YFSETQ. The trim removed 4 bases at V and 6 bases at J, leaving 8 bases unmatched. The CDR3 coding sequence is TGCGCCAGCAGCCATAAGACTAGCGGGAGGGTCGCCGGGGAGCTGTTTTTT. As protein: CASSHKTSGRVAGELFF.

The V gene is TRBV6-5, the J gene TRBJ2-1, with D perhaps TRBD2 (5 bases). V lost 0 bases and J lost 0, with 9 bases in between. The CDR3 consists of 16 residues. Per the germline V gene, CDR1 is MNHEY and CDR2 is SVGAGI. In nucleotides, the CDR3 is TGTGCCAGCAGTTACTCGTCGGGGAGCTCCTACAATGAGCAGTTCTTC. Encoded protein: CASSYSSGSSYNEQFF.

This chain joins TRBV27 and TRBJ2-3; 14 bases align to TRBD2. Trimming cost V 6 bases and J 4 bases; bases outside gene matches: 9. The CDR3 covers 17 residues. From germline, CDR1 is MNHEY and CDR2 SMNVEV (reference sequence). CDR3: CASSPGTSGRRPDTQYF. CDR3 sequence (DNA): TGTGCCAGCAGCCCCGGGACTAGCGGGAGAAGGCCAGATACGCAGTATTTT.

The genes are TRBV19 and TRBJ2-1; the D is unclear. The CDR3 length is 13 residues. Deletions cut 10 bases from V and 7 bases from J, with 17 bases between. The germline V gene encodes CDR1 LNHDA and CDR2 SQIVND (reference sequence). CDR3 nucleotide sequence: TGTGCCACCCGACTTCCCTCTGGGAATGAGCAGTTCTTC. It encodes CATRLPSGNEQFF.

In nucleotides, the CDR3 is TGTGCCAGTCAAGACAGGCCCTACGAGCAGTACTTC. Its translation is CASQDRPYEQYF. The chain joins TRBV2 to TRBJ2-7, with a tentative D call TRBD1 (6 bases). The germline CDR1 and CDR2 sequences are SNHLY and FYNNEI. The CDR3 is 12 residues long. Trimming left V 9 bases short and J 2 bases short, with 11 bases between.

This clone showed up just a few times. V is TRBV7-9 and J is TRBJ2-7; TRBD2 matches at 7 bases. Per germline, CDR1 SEHNR and CDR2 FQNEAQ (reference sequence). CDR3 size: 15 residues. V dropped 5 bases and J dropped 1; count of bases not matched to a gene: 8. CDR3 in DNA: TGTGCCAGCAGCCCCCGCGCCGGGGGGTCCTACGAGCAGTACTTC. It codes for CASSPRAGGSYEQYF.

The gene calls are TRBV11-3 and TRBJ2-2; 11 bases line up with TRBD2. V lost 5 bases to trimming and J lost 3 bases; unmatched junction nucleotides: 5. Germline-derived CDR1 and CDR2 are SGHNT and YENEEA. This CDR3 region has 16 residues. This CDR3 reads CASSIAGGLDTGELFF. The CDR3 region has the DNA TGTGCCAGCAGCATAGCGGGGGGGCTGGACACCGGGGAGCTGTTTTTT. Filled out from reference TRBV11-3 and TRBJ2-2, the complete variable domain reads EAGVVQSPRYKIIEKKQPVAFWCNPISGHNTLYWYLQNLGQGPELLIRYENEEAVDDSQLPKDRFSAERLKGVDSTLKIQPAELGDSAVYLCASSIAGGLDTGELFFGEGSRLTVL.

J is TRBJ2-7 and V is TRBV27; D may be TRBD2 (5 bases). CDR1 is MNHEY and CDR2 is SMNVEV in the germline V gene (reference sequence). V gave up 0 bases and J gave up 5 bases, with 8 bases separating them. The CDR3 totals 13 residues. In DNA, the CDR3 is TGTGCCAGCAGTTTATCGGGAGCCCACGAGCAGTACTTC. Protein sequence: CASSLSGAHEQYF.

V usage is TRBV5-1 and J usage is TRBJ2-7; 7 nucleotides match TRBD1. This CDR3 is 15 amino acids long. The junction had 6 bases not matched to a gene; V was cut back by 1 base and J by 2 bases. Germline V gene sequence: CDR1 SGHRS, CDR2 YFSETQ. In nucleotides, the CDR3 is TGCGCCAGCAGCTTGTCACAGGGGATGACCTACGAGCAGTACTTC. Translation gives CASSLSQGMTYEQYF.

V usage is TRBV18 and J usage is TRBJ2-1; a possible D gene is TRBD1 (5 bases). This CDR3 is built from 13 residues. CDR1 and CDR2 (germline): KGHSH, LQKENI. V was trimmed by 5 bases and J by 5 bases, leaving 10 bases between them. CDR3 in DNA: TGTGCCAGCTCAACGACAGCTGACAATGAGCAGTTCTTC. Encoded protein: CASSTTADNEQFF.

This chain uses TRBV6-1 with TRBJ1-5; maybe TRBD1 (5 bases). The CDR3 spans 16 residues. Germline V gives CDR1 MNHNS, CDR2 SASEGT. V lost 3 bases and J 4 bases, leaving 16 bases between the germline ends. The CDR3 reads CASSDDGTGRNQPQHF. The CDR3 DNA reads TGTGCCAGCAGTGACGATGGGACTGGGCGGAATCAGCCCCAGCATTTT.

The chain is built from TRBV6-1 and TRBJ2-7; weak D call: TRBD1 (6 bases). Germline V gene sequence: CDR1 MNHNS, CDR2 SASEGT. V lost 6 bases and J 2 bases, leaving 14 bases between the germline ends. This CDR3 comprises 14 residues. The chain's CDR3 is CASRGDTSAYEQYF. The CDR3 DNA is TGTGCCAGCAGAGGGGACACCTCGGCCTACGAGCAGTACTTC.

The J gene is TRBJ1-4, the V gene TRBV6-1, with 7 bases that match TRBD1. J gave up 4 bases and V 6 bases, and 8 bases lay outside the gene matches. This CDR3 contains 15 residues. Germline V gives CDR1 MNHNS, CDR2 SASEGT. The CDR3 nucleotides are TGTGCCAGCAGCCCCTCTCAGGGGGGTAATGAAAAACTGTTTTTT. Amino acid sequence: CASSPSQGGNEKLFF.

This clone was seen a single time. V gene TRBV27 combines with J gene TRBJ1-2; possible D gene TRBD1, 6 bases. The V and J ends lost 5 bases and 7 bases respectively, with 11 bases between them. The CDR3 consists of 12 residues. CDR1 MNHEY and CDR2 SMNVEV come from the germline V gene (reference sequence). The DNA of the CDR3 is TGTGCCAGCAGTGATACAGGGTTTGGCTACACCTTC. It translates to CASSDTGFGYTF.

The chain is built from TRBV27 and TRBJ1-2; no clear D. CDR3 size: 13 residues. The V gene lost 7 bases and the J gene lost 0 bases, with 9 bases spanning the gap. Germline loops: CDR1 MNHEY, CDR2 SMNVEV (reference sequence). The chain's CDR3 is CASTPRPNYGYTF. The CDR3 coding sequence is TGTGCCAGCACTCCCAGGCCTAACTATGGCTACACCTTC.

The V gene is TRBV19, the J gene TRBJ2-4; 13 bases are shared with TRBD2. The CDR3 totals 13 residues. Trimming removed 6 bases from V and 12 bases from J; junction bases left unmatched: 5. The germline CDR1 and CDR2 sequences are LNHDA and SQIVND (reference sequence). CDR3 in amino acids: CASRGTSGIAQYF. The DNA for the CDR3 is TGTGCCAGTAGGGGGACTAGCGGGATCGCTCAGTACTTC.

The chain is built from TRBV14 and TRBJ2-7; 10 positions match TRBD2. Trimming took 2 bases from V and 3 from J; bases not matched to a gene: 4. This CDR3 contains 15 residues. CDR1 is SGHDN, CDR2 FVKESK, per germline. This CDR3 reads CASSQPGLANYEQYF. The CDR3 nucleotides are TGTGCCAGCAGCCAACCGGGACTAGCGAACTACGAGCAGTACTTC. The full variable domain, its missing parts supplied by reference TRBV14 and TRBJ2-7, is EAGVTQFPSHSVIEKGQTVTLRCDPISGHDNLYWYRRVMGKEIKFLLHFVKESKQDESGMPNNRFLAERTGGTYSTLKVQPAELEDSGVYFCASSQPGLANYEQYFGPGTRLTVT.